This T cell receptor (beta chain) emerged from a study of identifying expanded T cells in peripheral blood. This clone was picked up a small number of times. The antigen is not known. The CDR3 is made up of 14 amino acids. The germline gives CDR1 SGHTA, CDR2 FQGNSA. Trimming removed 5 bases at V and 6 bases at J, with 17 bases between. Sequencing used immunoSEQ multiplex PCR; TCRdb keeps in-frame clones, though not all of them. The sample lists 60,000 to 80,000 clones, roughly 90% occurring once. General study results and limits: Differentially abundant clones: 1 to 1.5 between replicates, about 15 at around 15 days, roughly 18 at four. Across healthy donors, higher total template counts meant significantly greater approximately two-week count variance.

During the collection period, no donor immune events like infections were recorded. The origin of this receptor is a person aged 18 to 70 in good health. Material: blood. The chain employs TRBV7-2 and TRBJ2-7, with D possibly being TRBD2 (6 bases). The chain's CDR3 is CASSPRGISGEQYF. The CDR3 DNA follows: TGTGCCAGCAGCCCGCGGGGCATTTCAGGCGAGCAGTACTTC.